The 10 T cell receptor beta chains below were found in one sample sequenced in a study of cytomegalovirus exposure and HLA in healthy donors. In the PCR, 60 Vbeta and 13 Jbeta primers were used. The repertoire was sequenced with immunoSEQ multiplex PCR; TCRdb's copy has only in-frame clones and lacks some. The sample table includes about 58,000 clones. The sample was PBMCs. The receptors here all came from a male donor in good health and CMV-seronegative.

This rearrangement joins TRBV19 to TRBJ1-1; D is ambiguous. Germline V gene lookup returns CDR1 LNHDA and CDR2 SQIVND (reference sequence). The CDR3 totals 16 residues. The ends were cut back, 9 bases at V and 8 bases at J, with 28 bases in the middle. The CDR3 nucleotides read TGTGCCAGCGCCGATTTGGTCAGCCGAATCGACTCGGAAGCTTTCTTT. Its protein is CASADLVSRIDSEAFF.

The chain combines TRBV12-5 with TRBJ1-5; D is perhaps TRBD1 (5 bases). This CDR3 comprises 12 residues. Germline V gene sequence: CDR1 LGHNT, CDR2 FRNRAP. V lost 3 bases and J 5 bases, leaving 5 bases between the germline ends. CDR3 residues: CASGLGDQPQHF. DNA of the CDR3: TGTGCTAGTGGTTTAGGGGATCAGCCCCAGCATTTT.

J is TRBJ2-7 and V is TRBV29-1; tentatively, D is TRBD1 (6 bases). This CDR3 contains 15 residues. CDR1 is SQVTM, CDR2 ANQGSEA, per germline. Between the trimmed V and J ends, which lost 1 base and 2 bases, there was a span of 15 bases. This CDR3 reads CSVEVGRGHPYEQYF. In DNA form, the CDR3 reads TGCAGCGTTGAAGTTGGTCGGGGACATCCCTACGAGCAGTACTTC.

V and J are TRBV10-3 and TRBJ1-1; D ambiguous. The V end was cut by 6 bases, the J end by 0 bases, with 17 bases between. The CDR3 contains 16 residues. The germline V gene encodes CDR1 ENHRY and CDR2 SYGVKD. CDR3 coding DNA: TGTGCCATCAGGCAGGCTGGAAGTGGTATGAACACTGAAGCTTTCTTT. It translates to CAIRQAGSGMNTEAFF.

DNA for the CDR3: TGCGCCAGCAGCCAAGTGGGCAGAGCCTACGAGCAGTACTTC. Its protein is CASSQVGRAYEQYF. The chain links TRBV4-1 to TRBJ2-7; no clear D. This CDR3 contains 14 residues. Deletions cut 1 base from V and 2 bases from J, with 9 bases between. Germline values: CDR1 MGHRA, CDR2 YSYEKL.

The rearrangement links TRBV4-1 to TRBJ1-5; no firm D call. The V end was cut by 0 bases, the J end by 4 bases, with 16 bases between. CDR3 length: 17 amino acids. CDR1 is MGHRA and CDR2 is YSYEKL in the germline V gene. CDR3 protein: CASSQDPVTSANQPQHF. DNA of the CDR3: TGCGCCAGCAGCCAAGATCCGGTGACGTCAGCGAATCAGCCCCAGCATTTT.

This chain connects TRBV28 to TRBJ2-3, with 9 bases aligning to TRBD2. CDR3 length equals 16 residues. Germline V gene sequence: CDR1 MDHEN, CDR2 SYDVKM. Trimming took 4 bases from V and 1 from J; bases not matched to a gene: 6. The CDR3 coding sequence is TGTGCCAGCAGTTCCCCACGGACTAGCGGCACAGATACGCAGTATTTT. Translation: CASSSPRTSGTDTQYF. Complete variable domain (other parts from reference TRBV28 and TRBJ2-3): DVKVTQSSRYLVKRTGEKVFLECVQDMDHENMFWYRQDPGLGLRLIYFSYDVKMKEKGDIPEGYSVSREKKERFSLILESASTNQTSMYLCASSSPRTSGTDTQYFGPGTRLTVL.

This chain joins TRBV6-5 and TRBJ1-1; 8 nucleotides agree with TRBD1. V lost 0 bases and J lost 2; bases outside the gene matches: 2. CDR3 length equals 15 residues. Germline CDR1 and CDR2: MNHEY and SVGAGI. This CDR3 reads CASSYSTGANTEAFF. The DNA of the CDR3 is TGTGCCAGCAGTTACTCGACAGGGGCCAACACTGAAGCTTTCTTT.

The rearrangement uses TRBV10-3 and TRBJ1-1; 9 bases match TRBD1. V dropped 3 bases and J dropped 5; count of bases not matched to a gene: 4. CDR1 ENHRY and CDR2 SYGVKD come from the germline V gene. CDR3 size: 14 residues. CDR3 sequence: CAISDRDRDTEAFF. DNA of the CDR3: TGTGCCATCAGTGACCGGGACAGGGATACTGAAGCTTTCTTT.

With regard to this clone: The same CDR3 is also encoded by other DNA sequences in this sample. The CDR3 DNA reads as TGTGCCAGCTCACCATGGGACAGCGCCTACGAGCAGTACTTC. Its protein is CASSPWDSAYEQYF. The chain links TRBV18 to TRBJ2-7, with TRBD1 matching over 7 bases. With 2 bases clipped from V and 2 bases from J, the junction kept 3 bases outside the gene matches. Germline CDR1 KGHSH, CDR2 LQKENI. This CDR3 comprises 14 residues.